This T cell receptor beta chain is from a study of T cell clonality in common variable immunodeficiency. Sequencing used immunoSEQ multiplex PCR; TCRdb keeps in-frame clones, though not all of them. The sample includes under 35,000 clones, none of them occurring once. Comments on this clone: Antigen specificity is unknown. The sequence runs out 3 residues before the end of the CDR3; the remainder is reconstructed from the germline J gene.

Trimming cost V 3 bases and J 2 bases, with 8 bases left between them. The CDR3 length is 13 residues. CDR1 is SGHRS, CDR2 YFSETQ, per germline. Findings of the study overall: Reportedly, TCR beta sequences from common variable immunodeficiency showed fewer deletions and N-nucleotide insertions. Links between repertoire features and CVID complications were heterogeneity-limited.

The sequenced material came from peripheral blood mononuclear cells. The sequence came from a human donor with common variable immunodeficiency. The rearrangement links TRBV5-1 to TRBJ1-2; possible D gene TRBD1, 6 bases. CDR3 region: CASSYGQNYGYTF. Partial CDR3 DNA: TGCGCCAGCAGCTATGGACAGAACTATGGC. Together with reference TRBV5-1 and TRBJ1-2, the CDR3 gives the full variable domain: KAGVTQTPRYLIKTRGQQVTLSCSPISGHRSVSWYQQTPGQGLQFLFEYFSETQRNKGNFPGRFSGRQFSNSRSEMNVSTLELGDSALYLCASSYGQNYGYTFGSGTRLTVV.